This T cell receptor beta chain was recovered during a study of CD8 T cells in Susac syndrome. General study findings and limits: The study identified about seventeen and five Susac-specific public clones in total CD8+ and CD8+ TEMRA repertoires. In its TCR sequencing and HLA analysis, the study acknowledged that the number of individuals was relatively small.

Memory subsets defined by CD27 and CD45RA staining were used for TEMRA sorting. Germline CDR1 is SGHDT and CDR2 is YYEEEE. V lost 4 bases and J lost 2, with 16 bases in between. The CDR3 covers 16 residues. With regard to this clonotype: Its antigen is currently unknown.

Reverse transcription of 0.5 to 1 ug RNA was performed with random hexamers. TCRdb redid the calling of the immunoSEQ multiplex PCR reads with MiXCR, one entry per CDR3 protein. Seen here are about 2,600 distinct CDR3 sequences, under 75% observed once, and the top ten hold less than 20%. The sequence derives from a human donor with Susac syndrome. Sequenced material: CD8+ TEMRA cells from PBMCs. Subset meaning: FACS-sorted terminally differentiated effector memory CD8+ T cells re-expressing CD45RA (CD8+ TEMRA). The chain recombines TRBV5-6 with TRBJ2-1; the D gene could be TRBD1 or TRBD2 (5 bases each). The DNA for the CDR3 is TGTGCCAGCAGCCGGCAGGACTGGGACCCCTACAATGAGCAGTTCTTC. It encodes CASSRQDWDPYNEQFF.